This T cell receptor (beta chain) was recovered during a study of somatic mutations in cytotoxic T cells in rheumatoid arthritis. Study-level information: The researchers flow-sorted some T-cell populations stained with V beta antibodies and got nearly 100% purity, and these included V beta1+ cells sequenced for TCRB. Whole-study results and caveats: Over 20% of CD8+ cells belonged to the largest CD8+ clone in about an eighth of the roughly 65 patients. Clonality of CD8+ T cells, which was compared between rheumatoid arthritis patients and age-matched healthy controls, did not differ significantly.

Sequenced by immunoSEQ multiplex PCR; TCRdb stores in-frame clones only, minus some. The profile shows 7,000 to 9,500 clones, 87% of them singletons. V was clipped by 0 bases and J by 5 bases; unmatched bases: 8. Germline V lookup: CDR1 SGDLS, CDR2 YYNGEE. The length of the CDR3 is 16 residues. This clone was detected only once. The antigen remains undetermined. Sequencing was performed on CD8+ T cells sorted from blood. The V call is TRBV9, the J call TRBJ1-2, with TRBD1 matching 9 bases. This sequence was found in a man aged 35-49 years with rheumatoid arthritis. In nucleotides, the CDR3 is TGTGCCAGCAGCGTAGCCCCTGACAGGGGGGGGTATGGCTACACCTTC. Its protein is CASSVAPDRGGYGYTF.